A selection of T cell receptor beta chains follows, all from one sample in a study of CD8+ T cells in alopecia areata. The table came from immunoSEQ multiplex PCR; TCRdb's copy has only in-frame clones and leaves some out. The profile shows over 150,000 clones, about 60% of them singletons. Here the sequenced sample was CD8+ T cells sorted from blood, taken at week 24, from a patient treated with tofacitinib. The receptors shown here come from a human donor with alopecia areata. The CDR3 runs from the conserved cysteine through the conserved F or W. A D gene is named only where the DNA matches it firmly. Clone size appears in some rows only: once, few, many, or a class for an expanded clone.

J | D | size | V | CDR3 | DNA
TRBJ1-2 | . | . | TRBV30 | CAWSVLQRSGYTF | TGTGCCTGGAGTGTACTTCAAAGAAGCGGCTACACCTTC
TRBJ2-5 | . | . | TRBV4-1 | CASSQAQVPKETQYF | TGCGCCAGCAGCCAGGCACAGGTCCCAAAAGAGACCCAGTACTTC
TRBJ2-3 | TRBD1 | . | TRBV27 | CASSPRDRATDTQYF | TGTGCCAGCAGTCCCCGGGACAGGGCTACAGATACGCAGTATTTT
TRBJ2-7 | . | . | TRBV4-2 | CASSHGAPPYEQYF | TGTGCCAGCAGCCACGGGGCTCCCCCCTACGAGCAGTACTTC
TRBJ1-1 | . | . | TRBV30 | CAWGPQDEAFF | TGTGCCTGGGGCCCCCAAGATGAAGCTTTCTTT
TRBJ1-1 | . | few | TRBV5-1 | CASSLIGSTEAFF | TGCGCCAGCAGCTTGATTGGTAGCACTGAAGCTTTCTTT
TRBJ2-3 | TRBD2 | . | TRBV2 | CASSWTSGRTDTQYF | TGTGCCAGCAGTTGGACTAGCGGTAGAACAGATACGCAGTATTTT
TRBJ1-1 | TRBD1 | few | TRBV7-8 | CASRTGGNTEAFF | TGTGCCAGCAGAACAGGGGGAAACACTGAAGCTTTCTTT
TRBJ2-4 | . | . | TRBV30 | CAWSDQGAKNIQYF | TGTGCCTGGAGCGACCAGGGGGCCAAAAACATTCAGTACTTC
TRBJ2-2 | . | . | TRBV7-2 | CASSLGPSGELFF | TGTGCCAGCAGCTTAGGGCCCTCCGGGGAGCTGTTTTTT
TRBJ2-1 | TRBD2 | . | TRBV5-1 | CASSSSGGAKIYNEQFF | TGCGCCAGCAGCAGTAGCGGGGGGGCCAAGATCTACAATGAGCAGTTCTTC
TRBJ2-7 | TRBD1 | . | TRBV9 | CASSAWDRGYEQYF | TGTGCCAGCAGCGCGTGGGACAGGGGCTACGAGCAGTACTTC
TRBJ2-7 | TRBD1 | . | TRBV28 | CASSFWDREWYF | TGTGCCAGCAGTTTTTGGGACAGGGAGTGGTACTTC
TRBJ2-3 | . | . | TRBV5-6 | CASSWDGSTDTQYF | TGTGCCAGCAGCTGGGACGGTAGCACAGATACGCAGTATTTT
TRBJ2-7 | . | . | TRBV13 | CASSLVSYEQYF | TGTGCCAGCAGCTTAGTTTCCTACGAGCAGTACTTC
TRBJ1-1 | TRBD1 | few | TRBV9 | CASSGPDRGKNTEAFF | TGTGCCAGCAGCGGCCCGGACAGGGGAAAGAACACTGAAGCTTTCTTT
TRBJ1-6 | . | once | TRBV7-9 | CASSDNNSPLHF | TGTGCCAGCAGCGATAATAATTCACCCCTCCACTTT
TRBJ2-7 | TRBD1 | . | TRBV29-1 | CSALGGDRAYEQYF | TGCAGCGCCTTAGGAGGGGACAGGGCCTACGAGCAGTACTTC
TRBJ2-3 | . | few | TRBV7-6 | CASTPRGRADTQYF | TGTGCCAGCACCCCGCGAGGGCGGGCAGATACGCAGTATTTT
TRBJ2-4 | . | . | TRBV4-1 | CASSQVVQRDSIKNIQYF | TGCGCCAGCAGCCAAGTGGTACAGCGGGACAGCATTAAAAACATTCAGTACTTC
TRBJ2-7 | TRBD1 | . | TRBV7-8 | CASSSRDRVYEQYF | TGTGCCAGCAGCTCCCGGGACAGAGTCTACGAGCAGTACTTC
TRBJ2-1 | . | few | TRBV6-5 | CASSHRGGNEQFF | TGTGCCAGCAGTCACAGGGGAGGGAATGAGCAGTTCTTC
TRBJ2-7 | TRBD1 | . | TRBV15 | CATGTGENYEQYF | TGTGCCACCGGAACAGGGGAAAACTACGAGCAGTACTTC
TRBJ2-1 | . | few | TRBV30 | CAWSRTHNEQFF | TGTGCCTGGAGTAGAACACACAATGAGCAGTTCTTC
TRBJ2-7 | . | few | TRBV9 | CASSVAVDSYEQYF | TGTGCCAGCAGCGTAGCGGTGGACTCCTACGAGCAGTACTTC
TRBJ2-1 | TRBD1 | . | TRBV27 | CASSPLDREPSNEQFF | TGTGCCAGCAGTCCCCTGGACAGGGAACCTTCTAATGAGCAGTTCTTC
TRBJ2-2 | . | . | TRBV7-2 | CASSLAGGYTGELFF | TGTGCCAGCAGCTTAGCGGGGGGATACACCGGGGAGCTGTTTTTT
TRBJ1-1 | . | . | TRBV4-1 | CASSQVLVWENTEAFF | TGCGCCAGCAGCCAAGTCCTGGTCTGGGAGAACACTGAAGCTTTCTTT
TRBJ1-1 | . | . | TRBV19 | CASTLYGLTEAFF | TGTGCCAGTACCCTGTATGGGTTGACTGAAGCTTTCTTT
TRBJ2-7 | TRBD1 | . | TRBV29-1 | CSVHGTEVQSYEQYF | TGCAGCGTCCATGGGACAGAGGTACAATCCTACGAGCAGTACTTC
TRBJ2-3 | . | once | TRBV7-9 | CASSLLGGDTQYF | TGTGCCAGCAGCTTACTAGGGGGAGATACGCAGTATTTT
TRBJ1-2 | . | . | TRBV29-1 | CSVPGGFYGYTF | TGCAGCGTTCCCGGGGGCTTTTATGGCTACACCTTC
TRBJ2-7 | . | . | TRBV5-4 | CASSTDLTYEQYF | TGTGCCAGCAGCACGGACCTAACCTACGAGCAGTACTTC